The source of this TCR beta chain is a study of a mutant IDH1 vaccine in newly diagnosed glioma listed by TCRdb under 2021. Some background on the complete study: Patients were given eight vaccinations, in weeks 1, 3, 5, 7, 11, 15, 19 and 23, which matched visits V03 through V10. The approximately 32 treated patients were roughly 62% male and roughly 40% female, with a mean age of around 40 years. Vaccination started 4-6 weeks after radiotherapy alone, or was given together with temozolomide cycles in the groups whose treatment included chemotherapy. Before enrollment, patients had received standard therapy of radiotherapy alone, temozolomide alone, or radiochemotherapy with temozolomide; most received the combination. Peripheral blood was drawn at six visits: V03 (baseline), V05, V07, V10, V12 and V13. For exploratory analyses, around 23 treated patients had longitudinal TCRB deep sequencing done wherever samples were available. Findings and caveats that apply to the study as a whole: Immune responses induced by the vaccine were seen in 90% to 95% of patients across multiple MHC alleles. The authors stated that sample limitations prevented analyses of patient blood samples from being reproduced. Availability determined which PBMC samples were chosen for TCRB deep sequencing. Pseudoprogression appeared unrelated to alterations in the top peripheral T cell clonotypes detected by TCRB sequencing.

Trimming removed 6 bases from V and 3 bases from J; the gene matches leave 8 bases unexplained. From cysteine to phenylalanine, the CDR3 is 17 amino acids long. Of all the DNA, just the CDR3 is kept, 51 bases in frame from base 1. The germline V gene (reference sequence) sets CDR1 to SEHNR and CDR2 to FQNEAQ. The library was made by the immunoSEQ multiplex PCR assay. Following the manufacturer's protocol, the hsTCRB Kit was used to amplify rearranged TCR beta chain sequences. TCRB libraries were sequenced on an Illumina MiSeq. The authors' analysis ran thus. Demultiplexing, trimming and gene mapping were performed with the kit vendor's proprietary platform. TCRdb took over this immuneACCESS table, retaining in-frame rearrangements with V and J assigned. Such tables are incomplete; in checked studies, under half of the missing clones stem from an unresolved V gene, and the remainder is unexplained. The DNA gave D and trimming, while V, J and clone size come from that table. The sample table lists about 38,000 clones, approximately 80% of them with a count of one. The ten largest clones add up to over 4.5% of the sample.

The time point label corresponds to: week 5, during vaccination. A 20-mer mutant IDH1 peptide at 300 micrograms in Montanide made up each vaccine dose, which was injected subcutaneously together with topical imiquimod. Newly diagnosed WHO grade 3 or 4 IDH1-mutant astrocytomas showing loss of nuclear ATRX were present in the donors. The samples were drawn from NOA16, a multicentre, single-arm, open-label phase I trial in Germany that tested a mutant IDH1 peptide vaccine in humans for the first time. Genomic DNA for TCRB sequencing was isolated from EDTA blood with the DNeasy Blood and Tissue Kit. As regards this clone: Its specific antigen is unknown. Base quality data are lacking; no much larger clone is found one base away.

The sequencing here drew on PBMCs, taken from a glioma patient whose treatment included an IDH1 peptide vaccine. The source is a man between 40 and 49 years old with glioma. The rearrangement combines TRBV7-9 with TRBJ2-7, with TRBD2 identical over 16 junction bases. The DNA sequence follows: TGTGCCAGCAGTCGAGCCGGGACTAGCGGGGGGGACTACGAGCAGTACTTC. Its amino acids are CASSRAGTSGGDYEQYF.